The rows below give T cell receptor beta chains drawn from one sample of a study of T cell responses to AZD1222 COVID-19 vaccine. Only in-frame clones appear in the TCRdb table, and some are missing; sequencing was by immunoSEQ multiplex PCR. The table includes 150,000 to 200,000 clones, roughly 94% detected once. The material was peripheral blood, obtained 28 days after the second AZD1222 dose. These receptors were taken from an adult who received the AZD1222 COVID-19 vaccine. CDR3s include the opening cysteine and the closing phenylalanine or tryptophan. Each record gives: D gene, clone size, J gene, CDR3 length, V gene, CDR3 protein, CDR3 DNA. D genes are given only for firm matches. Where a row states a size, it is once, few, many or the class of an expanded clone; other rows omit it.

NA,NA,TRBJ2-7,12,TRBV4-1,CASSPPGYEQYF,TGCGCCAGCAGCCCTCCGGGGTACGAGCAGTACTTC
NA,NA,TRBJ1-5,12,TRBV12-3/TRBV12-4,CASSPGVQPQHF,TGTGCCAGCAGTCCAGGGGTTCAGCCCCAGCATTTT
NA,NA,TRBJ2-7,13,TRBV12-3/TRBV12-4,CASSLAVSYEQYF,TGTGCCAGCAGTCTTGCAGTGTCCTACGAGCAGTACTTC
TRBD2,NA,TRBJ2-1,18,TRBV2,CASSPFLRKREGPHEQFF,TGTGCCAGCAGTCCATTTTTGAGGAAGCGGGAGGGCCCACATGAGCAGTTCTTC
TRBD1,NA,TRBJ1-2,13,TRBV3-1/TRBV3-2,CASSQIRGPGYTF,TGTGCCAGCAGCCAAATCAGGGGGCCTGGCTACACCTTC
NA,NA,TRBJ1-6,15,TRBV18,CASSPVPTPGSPLHF,TGTGCCAGCTCACCGGTCCCGACCCCGGGTTCACCCCTCCACTTT
TRBD1,NA,TRBJ1-5,14,TRBV3-1/TRBV3-2,CASSQRGLDQPQHF,TGTGCCAGCAGCCAGAGGGGGCTGGATCAGCCCCAGCATTTT
NA,NA,TRBJ2-3,14,TRBV19,CASSIGVYTDTQYF,TGTGCCAGTAGTATTGGGGTTTACACAGATACGCAGTATTTT
TRBD1,NA,TRBJ2-1,12,TRBV28,CATPGQGNEQFF,TGTGCGACACCGGGACAGGGTAATGAGCAGTTCTTC
NA,few,TRBJ2-7,13,TRBV5-1,CASSLGEPPQQYF,TGCGCCAGCAGCTTGGGGGAGCCCCCCCAGCAGTACTTC
NA,NA,TRBJ1-1,15,TRBV3-1/TRBV3-2,CASSQRLGPNTEAFF,TGTGCCAGCAGCCAGAGGTTGGGGCCGAACACTGAAGCTTTCTTT
NA,NA,TRBJ2-5,14,TRBV5-5,CASSSETDQETQYF,TGTGCCAGCAGCTCGGAGACAGATCAAGAGACCCAGTACTTC
NA,NA,TRBJ1-4,18,TRBV28,CASNLGGRGTKESEKLFF,TGTGCCAGCAACTTAGGGGGACGCGGTACGAAAGAGAGTGAAAAACTGTTTTTT
NA,NA,TRBJ1-6,13,TRBV3-1/TRBV3-2,CASSQDRSAALGF,TGTGCCAGCAGCCAAGATCGATCGGCAGCCCTAGGTTTT
NA,once,TRBJ1-6,14,TRBV21-1,CASSKGDRESPLHF,TGTGCCAGCAGCAAAGGGGACAGGGAATCACCCCTCCACTTT
TRBD1,NA,TRBJ1-1,13,TRBV19,CASSPRTGWEAFF,TGTGCCAGTAGTCCTCGGACAGGATGGGAAGCTTTCTTT
NA,NA,TRBJ1-1,15,TRBV2,CASSDRVYMNTEAFF,TGTGCCAGCAGTGACAGGGTATACATGAACACTGAAGCTTTCTTT
NA,NA,TRBJ1-1,17,TRBV2,CASSDNLPGRKNTEAFF,TGTGCCAGCAGCGACAACCTGCCTGGGCGGAAGAACACTGAAGCTTTCTTT
NA,NA,TRBJ1-5,12,TRBV2,CASRGINQPQHF,TGTGCCAGCAGAGGAATCAATCAGCCCCAGCATTTT
NA,NA,TRBJ2-2,13,TRBV9,CASRLGNTGELFF,TGTGCCAGCAGACTAGGAAACACCGGGGAGCTGTTTTTT
NA,NA,TRBJ1-4,15,TRBV7-7,CASSRGGGANEKLFF,TGTGCTAGCAGTCGGGGAGGGGGGGCTAATGAAAAACTGTTTTTT
NA,NA,TRBJ1-1,12,TRBV21-1,CASKKGGTEAFF,TGTGCCAGCAAAAAGGGTGGAACTGAAGCTTTCTTT
TRBD1,NA,TRBJ1-4,14,TRBV12-5,CASGADRDGEKLFF,TGTGCTAGTGGGGCAGACAGGGACGGTGAAAAACTGTTTTTT
NA,NA,TRBJ1-5,13,TRBV12-5,CASGLVTSQPQHF,TGTGCTAGTGGTTTGGTGACTTCTCAGCCCCAGCATTTT
NA,NA,TRBJ1-5,16,TRBV18,CASSPPGRPSNQPQHF,TGTGCCAGCTCACCACCGGGACGGCCTAGCAATCAGCCCCAGCATTTT
TRBD1,NA,TRBJ1-2,14,TRBV2,CASSESWTGNGYTF,TGTGCCAGCAGCGAATCTTGGACAGGGAACGGCTACACCTTC
NA,once,TRBJ1-1,15,TRBV7-6,CASSLRGAGDTEAFF,TGTGCCAGCAGCTTACGGGGGGCAGGGGACACTGAAGCTTTCTTT
NA,NA,TRBJ2-7,9,TRBV5-1,CASSHEQYF,TGCGCCAGCAGCCACGAGCAGTACTTC
NA,NA,TRBJ2-1,14,TRBV14,CASSQVTGSGKQFF,TGTGCCAGCAGCCAAGTGACAGGGAGCGGGAAGCAGTTCTTC
NA,NA,TRBJ1-6,15,TRBV25-1,CASSDFRASGSPLHF,TGTGCCAGCAGTGACTTTCGGGCGAGTGGTTCACCCCTCCACTTT
TRBD2,NA,TRBJ2-2,19,TRBV7-3,CASSLRRTSGRVNTGELFF,TGTGCCAGCAGCTTACGTCGGACTAGCGGGAGGGTGAACACCGGGGAGCTGTTTTTT
TRBD1,NA,TRBJ2-2,13,TRBV10-3,CALGQGVYGELFF,TGTGCCCTCGGACAGGGGGTATATGGGGAGCTGTTTTTT
NA,NA,TRBJ2-3,15,TRBV6-5,CASRRQGGSTDTQYF,TGTGCCAGCAGGAGACAGGGAGGAAGCACAGATACGCAGTATTTT
TRBD2,NA,TRBJ2-2,16,TRBV5-4,CASSLVAGANTGELFF,TGTGCCAGCAGCTTGGTGGCGGGGGCGAACACCGGGGAGCTGTTTTTT
NA,NA,TRBJ1-5,15,TRBV5-6,CASSFWAHSNQPQHF,TGTGCCAGCAGCTTTTGGGCCCATAGCAATCAGCCCCAGCATTTT
NA,NA,TRBJ2-6,15,TRBV9,CASSVGRSGANVLTF,TGTGCCAGCAGCGTAGGTCGCTCTGGGGCCAACGTCCTGACTTTC
NA,few,TRBJ1-6,14,TRBV9,CASSVADRYSPLHF,TGTGCCAGCAGCGTAGCCGACAGGTATTCACCCCTCCACTTT
NA,NA,TRBJ2-3,14,TRBV6-4,CASSEGLASNTQYF,TGTGCCAGCAGTGAAGGGCTAGCCTCAAATACGCAGTATTTT
TRBD1,NA,TRBJ1-2,13,TRBV6-5,CASSPQNRGGYTF,TGTGCCAGCAGTCCGCAAAACAGGGGAGGCTACACCTTC